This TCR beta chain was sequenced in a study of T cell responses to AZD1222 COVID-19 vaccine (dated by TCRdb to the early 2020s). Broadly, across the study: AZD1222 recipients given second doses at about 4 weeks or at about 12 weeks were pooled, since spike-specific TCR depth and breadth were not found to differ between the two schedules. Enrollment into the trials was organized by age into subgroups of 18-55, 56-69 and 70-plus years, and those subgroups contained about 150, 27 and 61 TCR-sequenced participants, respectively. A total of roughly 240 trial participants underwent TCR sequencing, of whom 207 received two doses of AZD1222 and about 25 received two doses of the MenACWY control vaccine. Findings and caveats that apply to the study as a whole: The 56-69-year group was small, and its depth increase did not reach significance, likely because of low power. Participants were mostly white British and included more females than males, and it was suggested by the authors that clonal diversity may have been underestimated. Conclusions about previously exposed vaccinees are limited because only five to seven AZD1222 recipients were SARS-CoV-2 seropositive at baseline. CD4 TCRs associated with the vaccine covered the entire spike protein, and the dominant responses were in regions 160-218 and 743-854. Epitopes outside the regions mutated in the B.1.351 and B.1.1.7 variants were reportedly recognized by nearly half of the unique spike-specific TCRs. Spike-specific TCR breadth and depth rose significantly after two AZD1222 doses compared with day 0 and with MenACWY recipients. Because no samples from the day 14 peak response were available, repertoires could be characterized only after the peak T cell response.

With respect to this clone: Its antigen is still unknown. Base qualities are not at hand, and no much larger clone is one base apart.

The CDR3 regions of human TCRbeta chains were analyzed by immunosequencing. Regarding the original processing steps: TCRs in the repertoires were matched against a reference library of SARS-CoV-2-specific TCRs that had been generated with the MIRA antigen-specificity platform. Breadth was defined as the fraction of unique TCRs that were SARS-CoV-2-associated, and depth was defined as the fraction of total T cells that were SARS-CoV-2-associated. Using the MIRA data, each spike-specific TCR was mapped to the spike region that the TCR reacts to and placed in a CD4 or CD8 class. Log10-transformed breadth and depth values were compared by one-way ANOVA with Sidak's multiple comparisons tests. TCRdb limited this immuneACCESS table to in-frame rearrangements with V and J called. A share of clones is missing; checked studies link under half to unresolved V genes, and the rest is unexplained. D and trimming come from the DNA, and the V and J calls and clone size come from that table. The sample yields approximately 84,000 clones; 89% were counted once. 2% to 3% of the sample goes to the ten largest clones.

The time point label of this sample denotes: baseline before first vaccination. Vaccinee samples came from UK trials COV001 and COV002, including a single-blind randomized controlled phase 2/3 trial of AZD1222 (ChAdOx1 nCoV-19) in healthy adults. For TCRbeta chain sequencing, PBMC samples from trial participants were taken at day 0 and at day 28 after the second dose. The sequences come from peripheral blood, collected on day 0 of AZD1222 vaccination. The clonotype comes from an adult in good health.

The nucleotides are TGTGCCAGCAGTGATGAGCGGGAAGATACGCAGTATTTT. It specifies CASSDEREDTQYF. The chain is assembled from TRBV6-4 and TRBJ2-3, with 7 bases in between that match TRBD2. Reading the germline V gene gives CDR1 MRHNA and CDR2 SNTAGT. The CDR3, cysteine through phenylalanine, is 13 amino acids long. The only DNA kept is the CDR3, 39 bases in frame from the first base. V is cut back by 3 bases and J by 5 bases, with 2 bases in the junction unmatched.